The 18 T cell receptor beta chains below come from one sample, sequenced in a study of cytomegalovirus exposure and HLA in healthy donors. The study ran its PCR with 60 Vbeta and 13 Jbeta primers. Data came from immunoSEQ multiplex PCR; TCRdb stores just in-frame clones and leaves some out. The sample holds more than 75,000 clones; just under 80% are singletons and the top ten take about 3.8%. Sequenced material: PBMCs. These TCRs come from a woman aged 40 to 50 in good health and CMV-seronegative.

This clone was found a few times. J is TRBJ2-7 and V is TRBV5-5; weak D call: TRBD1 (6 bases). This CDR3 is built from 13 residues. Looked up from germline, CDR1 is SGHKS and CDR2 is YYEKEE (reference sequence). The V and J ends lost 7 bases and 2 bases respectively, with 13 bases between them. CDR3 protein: CASRGQGPYEQYF. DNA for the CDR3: TGTGCCAGCCGTGGGCAGGGGCCCTACGAGCAGTACTTC.

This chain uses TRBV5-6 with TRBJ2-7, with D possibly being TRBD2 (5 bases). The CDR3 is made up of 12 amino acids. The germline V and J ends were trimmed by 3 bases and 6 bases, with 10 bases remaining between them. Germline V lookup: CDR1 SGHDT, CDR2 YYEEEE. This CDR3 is CASSWGEGEQYF. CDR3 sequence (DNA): TGTGCCAGCAGCTGGGGTGAGGGCGAGCAGTACTTC.

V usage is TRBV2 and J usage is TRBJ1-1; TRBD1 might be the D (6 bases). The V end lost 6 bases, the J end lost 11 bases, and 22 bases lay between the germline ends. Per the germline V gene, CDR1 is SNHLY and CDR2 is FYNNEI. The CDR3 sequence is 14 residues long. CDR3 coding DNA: TGTGCCAGCAGCGCCCCGACGGGAGGGGGGCGGGCTTTCTTT. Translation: CASSAPTGGGRAFF.

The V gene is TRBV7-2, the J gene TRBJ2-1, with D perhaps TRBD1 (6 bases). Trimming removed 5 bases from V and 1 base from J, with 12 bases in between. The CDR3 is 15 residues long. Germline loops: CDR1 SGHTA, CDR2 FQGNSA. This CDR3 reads CASSAGQLSYNEQFF. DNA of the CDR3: TGTGCCAGCAGCGCCGGACAGCTATCCTACAATGAGCAGTTCTTC.

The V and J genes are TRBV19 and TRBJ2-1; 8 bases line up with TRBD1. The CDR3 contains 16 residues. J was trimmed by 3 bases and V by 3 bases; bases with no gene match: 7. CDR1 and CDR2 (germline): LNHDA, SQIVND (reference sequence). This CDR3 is CASSITGQDYYNEQFF. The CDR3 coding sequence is TGTGCCAGTAGTATCACGGGACAGGACTACTACAATGAGCAGTTCTTC.

The CDR3, as DNA: TGTGCCAGCAGCTTTGGACTCACTGAAGCTTTCTTT. This encodes CASSFGLTEAFF. The genes are TRBV11-2 and TRBJ1-1; D gene uncertain. The germline V gene has CDR1 SGHAT and CDR2 FQNNGV. The CDR3 is made up of 12 amino acids. Trimming took off 3 bases at V and 4 bases at J, with 6 bases between the two ends.

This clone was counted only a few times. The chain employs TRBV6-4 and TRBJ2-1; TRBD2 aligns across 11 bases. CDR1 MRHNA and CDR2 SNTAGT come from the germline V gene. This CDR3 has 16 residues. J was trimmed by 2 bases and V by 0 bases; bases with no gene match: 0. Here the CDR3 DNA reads TGTGCCAGCAGTGACTCGACTAGCGGGACCTACAATGAGCAGTTCTTC. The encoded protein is CASSDSTSGTYNEQFF.

CDR3 in amino acids: CATARRGDTGELFF. The CDR3 nucleotides read TGTGCCACCGCCAGACGGGGGGACACCGGGGAGCTGTTTTTT. This sequence joins TRBV15 and TRBJ2-2; TRBD2 agrees at 7 bases. V shed 8 bases and J 3 bases; nucleotides not matched to a gene: 6. The CDR3 has 14 amino acids. CDR1 is LNHNV, CDR2 YYDKDF, per germline (reference sequence).

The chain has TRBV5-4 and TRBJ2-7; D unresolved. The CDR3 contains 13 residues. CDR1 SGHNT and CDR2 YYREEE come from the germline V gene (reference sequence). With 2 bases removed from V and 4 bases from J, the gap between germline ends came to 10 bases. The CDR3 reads CASSFQDRYEQYF. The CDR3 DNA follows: TGTGCCAGCAGCTTCCAGGATAGATACGAGCAGTACTTC.

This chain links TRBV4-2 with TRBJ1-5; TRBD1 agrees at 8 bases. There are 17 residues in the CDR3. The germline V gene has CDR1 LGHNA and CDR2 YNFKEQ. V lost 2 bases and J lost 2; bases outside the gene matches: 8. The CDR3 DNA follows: TGTGCCAGCAGCCAAAACCATGACAGGGGTGGCAATCAGCCCCAGCATTTT. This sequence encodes CASSQNHDRGGNQPQHF.

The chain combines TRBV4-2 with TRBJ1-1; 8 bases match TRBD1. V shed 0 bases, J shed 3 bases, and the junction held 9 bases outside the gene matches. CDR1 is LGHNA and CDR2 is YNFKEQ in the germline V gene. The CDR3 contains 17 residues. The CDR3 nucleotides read TGTGCCAGCAGCCAAGAAAGACAGGGGTCCGGGCACACTGAAGCTTTCTTT. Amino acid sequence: CASSQERQGSGHTEAFF.

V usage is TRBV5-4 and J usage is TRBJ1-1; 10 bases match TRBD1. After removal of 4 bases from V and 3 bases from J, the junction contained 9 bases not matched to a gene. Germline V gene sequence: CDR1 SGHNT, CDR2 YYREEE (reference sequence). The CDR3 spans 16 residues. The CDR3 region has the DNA TGTGCCAGCAGCCGACGACAGGGGGCAGGGGACACTGAAGCTTTCTTT. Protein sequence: CASSRRQGAGDTEAFF.

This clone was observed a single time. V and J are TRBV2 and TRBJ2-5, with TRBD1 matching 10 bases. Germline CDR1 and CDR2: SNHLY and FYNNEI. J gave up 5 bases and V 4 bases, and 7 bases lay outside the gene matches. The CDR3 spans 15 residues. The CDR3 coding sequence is TGTGCCAGCAGTGGGGGACAGGGGCGTTCGGAGACCCAGTACTTC. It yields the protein CASSGGQGRSETQYF.

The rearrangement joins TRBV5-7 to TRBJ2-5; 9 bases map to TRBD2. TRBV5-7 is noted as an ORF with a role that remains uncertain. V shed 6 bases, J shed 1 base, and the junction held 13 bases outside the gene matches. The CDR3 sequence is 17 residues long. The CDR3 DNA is TGTGCCAGCATCGATAAATCGAGTAGCGGGGGCCAAGAGACCCAGTACTTC. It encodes CASIDKSSSGGQETQYF.

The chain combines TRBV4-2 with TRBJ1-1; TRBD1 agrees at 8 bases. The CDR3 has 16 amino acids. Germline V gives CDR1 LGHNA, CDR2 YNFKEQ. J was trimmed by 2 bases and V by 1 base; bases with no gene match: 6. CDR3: CASSQGTGGINTEAFF. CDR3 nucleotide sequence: TGTGCCAGCAGCCAAGGCACAGGGGGTATAAACACTGAAGCTTTCTTT.

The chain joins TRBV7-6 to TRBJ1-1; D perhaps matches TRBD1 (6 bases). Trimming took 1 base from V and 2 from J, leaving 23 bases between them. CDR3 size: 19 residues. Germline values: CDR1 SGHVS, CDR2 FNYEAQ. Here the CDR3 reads CASSLEMGGRGGRNTEAFF. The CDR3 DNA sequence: TGTGCCAGCAGCTTAGAGATGGGGGGGCGCGGAGGTCGTAACACTGAAGCTTTCTTT.

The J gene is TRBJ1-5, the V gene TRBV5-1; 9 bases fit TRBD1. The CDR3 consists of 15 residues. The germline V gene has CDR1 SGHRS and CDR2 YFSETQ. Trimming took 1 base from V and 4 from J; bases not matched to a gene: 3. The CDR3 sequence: CASSLLGTGNQPQHF. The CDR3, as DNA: TGCGCCAGCAGCTTGTTGGGGACAGGGAATCAGCCCCAGCATTTT.

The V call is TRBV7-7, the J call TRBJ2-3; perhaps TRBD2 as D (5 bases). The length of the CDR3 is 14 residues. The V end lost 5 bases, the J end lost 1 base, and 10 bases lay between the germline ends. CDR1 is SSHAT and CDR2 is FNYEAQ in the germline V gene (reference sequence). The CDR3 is CASSRGVGTDTQYF. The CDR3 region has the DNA TGTGCCAGCAGCCGGGGAGTTGGCACAGATACGCAGTATTTT.